This TCR beta chain was retrieved from a study of blood T cell repertoires in COVID-19. CDR3 length: 14 amino acids. The germline V gene has CDR1 MNHEY and CDR2 SMNVEV (reference sequence). Between the trimmed V and J ends, which lost 2 bases and 9 bases, there was a span of 14 bases. Produced via immunoSEQ multiplex PCR; TCRdb's table is partial and in-frame only. Of 120,000 or so clones in the sample, 79% were seen once. This sequence originates from a middle-aged man with active or convalescent COVID-19. The sequenced sample consisted of peripheral blood. This chain uses TRBV27 with TRBJ1-3; D gene unclear. CDR3 amino acids: CASSLLGGSSTIYF. DNA of the CDR3: TGTGCCAGCAGTTTACTGGGCGGGTCCTCCACCATATATTTT.